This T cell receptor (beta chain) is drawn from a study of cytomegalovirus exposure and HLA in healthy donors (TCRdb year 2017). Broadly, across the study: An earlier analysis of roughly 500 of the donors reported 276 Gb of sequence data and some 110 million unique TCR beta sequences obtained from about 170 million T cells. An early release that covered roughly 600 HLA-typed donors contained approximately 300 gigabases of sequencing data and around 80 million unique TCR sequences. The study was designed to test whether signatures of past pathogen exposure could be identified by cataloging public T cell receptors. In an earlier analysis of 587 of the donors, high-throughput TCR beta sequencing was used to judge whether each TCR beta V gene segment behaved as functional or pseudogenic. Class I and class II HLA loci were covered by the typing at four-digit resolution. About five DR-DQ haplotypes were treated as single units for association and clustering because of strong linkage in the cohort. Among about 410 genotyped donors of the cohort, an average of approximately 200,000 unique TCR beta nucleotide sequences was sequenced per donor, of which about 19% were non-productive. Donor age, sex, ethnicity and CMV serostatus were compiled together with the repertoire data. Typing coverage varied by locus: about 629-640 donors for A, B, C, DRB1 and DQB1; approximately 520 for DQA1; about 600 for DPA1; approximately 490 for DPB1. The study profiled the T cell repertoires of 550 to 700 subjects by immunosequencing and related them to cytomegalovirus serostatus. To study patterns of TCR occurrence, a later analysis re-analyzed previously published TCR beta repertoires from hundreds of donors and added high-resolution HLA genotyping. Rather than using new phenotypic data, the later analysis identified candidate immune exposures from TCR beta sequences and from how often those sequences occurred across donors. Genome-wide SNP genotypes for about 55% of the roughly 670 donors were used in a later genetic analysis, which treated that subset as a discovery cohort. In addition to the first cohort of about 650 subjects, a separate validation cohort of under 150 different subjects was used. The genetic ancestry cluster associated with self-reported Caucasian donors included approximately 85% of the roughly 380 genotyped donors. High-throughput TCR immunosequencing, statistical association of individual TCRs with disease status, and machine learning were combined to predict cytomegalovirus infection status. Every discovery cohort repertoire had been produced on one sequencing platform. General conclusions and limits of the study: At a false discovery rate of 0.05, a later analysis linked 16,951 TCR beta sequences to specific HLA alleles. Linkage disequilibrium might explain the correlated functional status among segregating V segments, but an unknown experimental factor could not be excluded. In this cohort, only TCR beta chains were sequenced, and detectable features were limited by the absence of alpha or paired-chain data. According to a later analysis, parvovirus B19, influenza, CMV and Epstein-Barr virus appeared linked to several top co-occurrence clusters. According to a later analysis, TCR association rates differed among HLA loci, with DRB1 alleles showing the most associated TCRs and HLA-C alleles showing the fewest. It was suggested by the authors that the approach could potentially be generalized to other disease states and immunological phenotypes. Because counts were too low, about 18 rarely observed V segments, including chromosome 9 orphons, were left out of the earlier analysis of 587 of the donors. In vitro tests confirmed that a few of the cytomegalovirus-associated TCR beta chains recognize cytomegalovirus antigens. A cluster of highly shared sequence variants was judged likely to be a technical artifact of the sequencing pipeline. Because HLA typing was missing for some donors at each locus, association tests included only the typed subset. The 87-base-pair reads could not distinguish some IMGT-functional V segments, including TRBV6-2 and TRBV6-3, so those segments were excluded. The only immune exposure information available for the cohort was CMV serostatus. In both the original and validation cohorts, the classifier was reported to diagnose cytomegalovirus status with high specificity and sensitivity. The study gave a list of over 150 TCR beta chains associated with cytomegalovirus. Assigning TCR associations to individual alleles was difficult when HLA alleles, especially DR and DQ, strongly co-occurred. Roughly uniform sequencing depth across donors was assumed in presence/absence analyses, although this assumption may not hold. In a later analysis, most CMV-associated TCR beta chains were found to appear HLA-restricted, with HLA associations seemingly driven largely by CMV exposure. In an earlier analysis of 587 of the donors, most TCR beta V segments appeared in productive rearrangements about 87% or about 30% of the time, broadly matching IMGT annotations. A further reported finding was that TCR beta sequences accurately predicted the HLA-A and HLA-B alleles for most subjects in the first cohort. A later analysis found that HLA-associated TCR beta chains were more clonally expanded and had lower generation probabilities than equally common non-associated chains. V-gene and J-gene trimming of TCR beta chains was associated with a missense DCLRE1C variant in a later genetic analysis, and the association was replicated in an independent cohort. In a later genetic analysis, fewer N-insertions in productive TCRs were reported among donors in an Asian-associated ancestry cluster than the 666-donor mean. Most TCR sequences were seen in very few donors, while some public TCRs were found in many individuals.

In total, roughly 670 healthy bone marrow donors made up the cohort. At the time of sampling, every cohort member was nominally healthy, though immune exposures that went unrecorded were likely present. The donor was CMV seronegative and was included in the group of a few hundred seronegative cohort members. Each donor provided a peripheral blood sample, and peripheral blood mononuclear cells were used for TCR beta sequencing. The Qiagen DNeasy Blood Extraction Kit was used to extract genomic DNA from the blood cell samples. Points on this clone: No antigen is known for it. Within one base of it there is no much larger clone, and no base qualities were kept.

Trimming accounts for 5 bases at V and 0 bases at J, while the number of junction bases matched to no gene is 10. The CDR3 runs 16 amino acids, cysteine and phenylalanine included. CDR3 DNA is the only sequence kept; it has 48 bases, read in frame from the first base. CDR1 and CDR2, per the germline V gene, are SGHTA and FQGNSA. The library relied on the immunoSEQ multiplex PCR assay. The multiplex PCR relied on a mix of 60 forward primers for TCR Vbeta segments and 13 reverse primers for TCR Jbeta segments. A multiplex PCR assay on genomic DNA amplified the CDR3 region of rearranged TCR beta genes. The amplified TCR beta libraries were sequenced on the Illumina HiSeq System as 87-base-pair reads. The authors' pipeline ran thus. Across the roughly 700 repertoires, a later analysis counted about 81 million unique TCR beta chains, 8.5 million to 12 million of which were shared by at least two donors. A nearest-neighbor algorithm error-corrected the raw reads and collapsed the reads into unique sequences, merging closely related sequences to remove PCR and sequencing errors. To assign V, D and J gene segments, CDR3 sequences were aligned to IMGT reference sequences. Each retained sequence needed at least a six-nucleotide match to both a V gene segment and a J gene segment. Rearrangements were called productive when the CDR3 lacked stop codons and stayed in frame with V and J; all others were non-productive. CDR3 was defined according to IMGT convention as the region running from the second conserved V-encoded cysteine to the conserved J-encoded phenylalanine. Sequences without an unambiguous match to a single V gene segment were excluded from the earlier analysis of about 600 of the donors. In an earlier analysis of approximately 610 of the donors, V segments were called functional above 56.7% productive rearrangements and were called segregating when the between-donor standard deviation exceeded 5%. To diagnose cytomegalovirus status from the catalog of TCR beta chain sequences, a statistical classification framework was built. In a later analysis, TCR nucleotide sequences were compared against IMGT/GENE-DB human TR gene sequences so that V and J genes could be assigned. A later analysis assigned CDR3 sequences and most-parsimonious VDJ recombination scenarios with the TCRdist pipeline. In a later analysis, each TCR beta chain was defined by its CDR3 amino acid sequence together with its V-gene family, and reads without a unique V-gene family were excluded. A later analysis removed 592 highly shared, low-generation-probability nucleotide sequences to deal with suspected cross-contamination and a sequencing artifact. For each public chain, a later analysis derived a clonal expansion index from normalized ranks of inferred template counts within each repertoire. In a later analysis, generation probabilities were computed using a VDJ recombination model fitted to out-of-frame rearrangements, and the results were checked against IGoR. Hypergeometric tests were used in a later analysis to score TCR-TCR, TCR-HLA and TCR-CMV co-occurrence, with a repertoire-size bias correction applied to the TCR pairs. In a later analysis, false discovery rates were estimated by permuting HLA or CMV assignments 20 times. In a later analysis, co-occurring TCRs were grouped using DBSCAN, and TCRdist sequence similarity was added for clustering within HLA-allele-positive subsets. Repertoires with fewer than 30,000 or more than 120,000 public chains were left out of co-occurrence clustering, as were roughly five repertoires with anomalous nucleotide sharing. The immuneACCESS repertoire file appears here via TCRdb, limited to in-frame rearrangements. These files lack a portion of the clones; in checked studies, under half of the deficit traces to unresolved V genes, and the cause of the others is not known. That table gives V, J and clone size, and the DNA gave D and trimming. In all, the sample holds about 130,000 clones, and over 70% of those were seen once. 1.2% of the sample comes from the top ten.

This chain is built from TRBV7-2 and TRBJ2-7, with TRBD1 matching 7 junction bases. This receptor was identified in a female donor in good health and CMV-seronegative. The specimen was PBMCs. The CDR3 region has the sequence CASSLKTGLSSYEQYF. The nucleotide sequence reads TGTGCCAGCAGCCTAAAGACAGGGCTGAGCTCCTACGAGCAGTACTTC.